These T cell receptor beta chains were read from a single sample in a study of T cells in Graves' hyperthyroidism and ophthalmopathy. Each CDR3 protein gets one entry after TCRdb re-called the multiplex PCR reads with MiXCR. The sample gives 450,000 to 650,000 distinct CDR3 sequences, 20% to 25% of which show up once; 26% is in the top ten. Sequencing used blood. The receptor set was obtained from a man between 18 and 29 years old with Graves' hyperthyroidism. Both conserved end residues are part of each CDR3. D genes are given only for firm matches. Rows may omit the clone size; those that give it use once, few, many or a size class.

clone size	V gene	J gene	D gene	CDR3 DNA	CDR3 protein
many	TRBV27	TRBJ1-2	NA	TGTGCCAGCAGGGGGACCGGAGCTAACTATGGCTACACCTTC	CASRGTGANYGYTF
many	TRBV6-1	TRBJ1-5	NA	TGTGCCAGCAGTGAAGGGCAGATTCAGCCCCAGCATTTT	CASSEGQIQPQHF
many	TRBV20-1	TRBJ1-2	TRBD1	TGCAGTGCTACGGACAGGGGAAATTATGGCTACACCTTC	CSATDRGNYGYTF
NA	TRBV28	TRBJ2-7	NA	TGTGCCAGCAGCCTCTCGGGGGGGACAGGTTACTACGAGCAGTACTTC	CASSLSGGTGYYEQYF
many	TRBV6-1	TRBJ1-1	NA	TGTGCCAGCAGTGCCCAGTTCGGACAAATGAACACTGAAGCTTTCTTT	CASSAQFGQMNTEAFF
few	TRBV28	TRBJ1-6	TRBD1	TGTGCCAGCAGTTCCCGTCAGGGGGCCCTAAATTCACCCCTCCACTTT	CASSSRQGALNSPLHF
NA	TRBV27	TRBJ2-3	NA	TGTGCCAGCAGAGGCACAGATACGCAGTATTTT	CASRGTDTQYF
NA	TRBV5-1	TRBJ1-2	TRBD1	TGCGCCAGCAGCTTGAAGGCAGGGGGTAAAGCTAACTATGGCTACACCTTC	CASSLKAGGKANYGYTF
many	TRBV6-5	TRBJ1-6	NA	TGTGCCAGCAGTTATATGACCCCCCCCTCCTATAATTCACCCCTCCACTTT	CASSYMTPPSYNSPLHF
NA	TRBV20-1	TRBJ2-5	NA	TGCAGTGTCCCTTGGGGCGGAGCGGAGACCCAGTACTTC	CSVPWGGAETQYF
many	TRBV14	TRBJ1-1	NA	TGTGCCAGCAGCCAGATGACAGCCCGAAAAACTGAAGCTTTCTTT	CASSQMTARKTEAFF
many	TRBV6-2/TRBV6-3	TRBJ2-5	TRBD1	TGTGCCAGCAGTCCGGGACAGAGGTACCAAGAGACCCAGTACTTC	CASSPGQRYQETQYF
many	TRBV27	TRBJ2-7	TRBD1	TGTGCCAGCAGTCCGACAGGGGGTCGGTCCTACGAGCAGTACTTC	CASSPTGGRSYEQYF
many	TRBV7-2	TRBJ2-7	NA	TGTGCCAGCAGCTTAACTACTCCCTACGAGCAGTACTTC	CASSLTTPYEQYF
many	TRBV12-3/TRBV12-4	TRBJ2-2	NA	TGTGCCAGCAGTTTCACAGGGTATACCGGGGAGCTGTTTTTT	CASSFTGYTGELFF
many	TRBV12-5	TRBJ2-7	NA	TGTGCTAGTGGTGTCAGGGACTGGAACGAGCAGTACTTC	CASGVRDWNEQYF
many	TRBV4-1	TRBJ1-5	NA	TGCGCCAGCAGCCAAGATAGTAGTTGGTCCCAGCATTTT	CASSQDSSWSQHF
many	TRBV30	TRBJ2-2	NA	TGTGCCTGGAGTAGCCAGGTGGTCGGGGAGCTGTTTTTT	CAWSSQVVGELFF
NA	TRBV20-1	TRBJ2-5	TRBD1	TGCAGTGCTACCAAAACAGGGGAGGAGACCCAGTACTTC	CSATKTGEETQYF
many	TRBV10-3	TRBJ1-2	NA	TGTGCCATCAGTGAAGTTTCGGACTATGGCTACACCTTC	CAISEVSDYGYTF
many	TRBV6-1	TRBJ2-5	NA	TGTGCCAGCAGTGAAGACGTCCAGGGCGTGAAGACCCAGTACTTC	CASSEDVQGVKTQYF
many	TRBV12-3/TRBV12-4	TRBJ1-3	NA	TGTGCCAGCAGCCCCGCTACCGGGACTTCCTCTGGAAACACCATATATTTT	CASSPATGTSSGNTIYF
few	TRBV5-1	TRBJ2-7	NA	TGCGCCAGCAGCTTCGTCCCGAACGAGCAGTACTTC	CASSFVPNEQYF
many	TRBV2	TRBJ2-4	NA	TGTGCCAGCAGGGACGGACCCGTAAACATTCAGTACTTC	CASRDGPVNIQYF
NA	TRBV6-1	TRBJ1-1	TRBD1	TGTGCCAGCAGTATCAGTTTAGGGGGACAGGTCGGCGCTTTCTTT	CASSISLGGQVGAFF
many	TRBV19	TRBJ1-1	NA	TGTGCCAGTACCGCCGGGACACTGAGTACTGAAGCTTTCTTT	CASTAGTLSTEAFF
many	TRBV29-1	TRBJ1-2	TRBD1	TGCAGCGTTGACTCGCCCGACAGGGTAAATGGCTACACCTTC	CSVDSPDRVNGYTF
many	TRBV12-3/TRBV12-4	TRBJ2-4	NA	TGTGCCAGCAGTCCCCTAGGGCAGGGCGACATTCAGTACTTC	CASSPLGQGDIQYF
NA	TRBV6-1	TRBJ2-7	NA	TGTGCCAGCGACGACAGGTCCTACGAGCAGTACTTC	CASDDRSYEQYF
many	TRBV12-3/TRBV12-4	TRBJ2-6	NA	TGTGCCAGCACCTTGGGGCGGGGCGGGACCTCTGGGGCCAACGTCCTGACTTTC	CASTLGRGGTSGANVLTF
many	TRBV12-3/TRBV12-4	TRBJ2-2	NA	TGTGCCAGCAGTTTAGTGGGGGAGGAGACCGGGGAGCTGTTTTTT	CASSLVGEETGELFF
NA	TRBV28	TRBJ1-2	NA	TGTGCCAGCACCCCCGGTGGGGGGGGGCGAGCAGGCTACACCTTC	CASTPGGGGRAGYTF
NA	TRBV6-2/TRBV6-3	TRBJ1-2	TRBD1	TGTGCCAGCAGTGCCGGGACAGCAGGAAACTATGGCTACACCTTC	CASSAGTAGNYGYTF
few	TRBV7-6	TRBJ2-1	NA	TGTGCCAGCACAGTGCAGGGGGGGCCGAGTGAGCAGTTCTTC	CASTVQGGPSEQFF
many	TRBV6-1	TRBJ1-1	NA	TGTGCCAGCAGTAAGTCTGAAGCTTTCTTT	CASSKSEAFF
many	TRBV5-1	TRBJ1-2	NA	TGCGCCAGCAGCTTGGGGGCACAGGTCAACTATGGCTACACCTTC	CASSLGAQVNYGYTF
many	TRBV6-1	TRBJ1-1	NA	TGTGCCAGCACGACGACTCAGAACACTGAAGCTTTCTTT	CASTTTQNTEAFF
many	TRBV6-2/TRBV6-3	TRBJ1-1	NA	TGTGCCAGCAGTCTCGGCCTTTACACTGAAGCTTTCTTT	CASSLGLYTEAFF
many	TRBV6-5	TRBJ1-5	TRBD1	TGTGCCAGCAGTTACAGGACAGGGGGGTTTAGCAATCAGCCCCAGCATTTT	CASSYRTGGFSNQPQHF
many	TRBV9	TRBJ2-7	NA	TGTGCCAGCAGCCCAACGGCCGCCGCTTGGGAGCAGTACTTC	CASSPTAAAWEQYF
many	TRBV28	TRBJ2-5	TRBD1	TGTGCCAGCAGACCACAGGGGTGGGAGACCCAGTACTTC	CASRPQGWETQYF
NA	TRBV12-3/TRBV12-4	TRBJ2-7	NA	TGTGCCAGCAGCCTGACTACGTTCTACGAGCAGTACTTC	CASSLTTFYEQYF
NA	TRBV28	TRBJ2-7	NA	TGTGCCAGCAGTCCTCATAGCGTGGGCCACGGAGGTGGAGAGCAGTACTTC	CASSPHSVGHGGGEQYF
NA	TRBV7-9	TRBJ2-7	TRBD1	TGTGCCAGCAGCCCGGGACAGACCAATACCTACGAGCAGTACTTC	CASSPGQTNTYEQYF
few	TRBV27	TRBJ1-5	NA	TGTGCCAGCAGTTTAGGGATTAGCAATCAGCCCCAGCATTTT	CASSLGISNQPQHF
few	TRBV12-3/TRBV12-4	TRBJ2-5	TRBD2	TGTGCCAGCAGTTTCCGCGAGGTGGGGAGGGGGACCCAGTACTTC	CASSFREVGRGTQYF
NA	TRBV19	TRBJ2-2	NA	TGTGCCAGTAGCGTGACATCGAACACCGGGGAGCTGTTTTTT	CASSVTSNTGELFF